This TCR beta chain was profiled in a study of T cell responses to AZD1222 COVID-19 vaccine. Germline CDR1 is LGHDT and CDR2 is YNNKEL (reference sequence). The CDR3 length is 15 residues. V lost 2 bases to trimming and J lost 2 bases; unmatched junction nucleotides: 2. Using immunoSEQ multiplex PCR, the repertoire was profiled, and TCRdb retains in-frame clones only, with some absent. The sample lists approximately 140,000 clones; about nine tenths were seen once. The V and J genes are TRBV3-1 (or the pseudogene TRBV3-2) and TRBJ2-1; 8 bases are a match to TRBD2. The clonotype originates from an adult in good health. Specimen: peripheral blood, collected on day 0 of AZD1222 vaccination. CDR3 coding DNA: TGTGCCAGCAGCCAAACGGGACTAGCCTACAATGAGCAGTTCTTC. Its translation: CASSQTGLAYNEQFF.